Described below is a single T cell receptor (beta chain) sequence and its context. Antigen: not known. TCRdb keeps only in-frame clones here, not all; method: immunoSEQ multiplex PCR. The table lists 79,000 or so clones, approximately 89% of them singletons. The CDR3 runs to 16 residues. In germline, CDR1 is SGHRS, CDR2 YFSETQ. V shed 3 bases, J shed 0 bases, and the junction held 8 bases outside the gene matches. The data derive from a study of T cell responses to AZD1222 COVID-19 vaccine. Regarding the study as a whole: CD4 TCRs associated with vaccination spanned spike, dominating at 160-218 and 743-854. Donors were largely white British and mainly female; clonal diversity was possibly underestimated. The study identified only a handful of AZD1222 recipients as seropositive at baseline. Targeting of unmutated variant regions was reportedly seen in nearly half of spike-specific TCRs.

The origin of this receptor is an adult who received the AZD1222 COVID-19 vaccine. The V and J genes are TRBV5-1 and TRBJ2-7; 8 bases fit TRBD1. The sample consisted of peripheral blood, taken 28 days after the second AZD1222 dose. The CDR3 nucleotides are TGCGCCAGCAGCTCGAAGGACAGGGAAAGCTCCTACGAGCAGTACGTC. Protein: CASSSKDRESSYEQYV.